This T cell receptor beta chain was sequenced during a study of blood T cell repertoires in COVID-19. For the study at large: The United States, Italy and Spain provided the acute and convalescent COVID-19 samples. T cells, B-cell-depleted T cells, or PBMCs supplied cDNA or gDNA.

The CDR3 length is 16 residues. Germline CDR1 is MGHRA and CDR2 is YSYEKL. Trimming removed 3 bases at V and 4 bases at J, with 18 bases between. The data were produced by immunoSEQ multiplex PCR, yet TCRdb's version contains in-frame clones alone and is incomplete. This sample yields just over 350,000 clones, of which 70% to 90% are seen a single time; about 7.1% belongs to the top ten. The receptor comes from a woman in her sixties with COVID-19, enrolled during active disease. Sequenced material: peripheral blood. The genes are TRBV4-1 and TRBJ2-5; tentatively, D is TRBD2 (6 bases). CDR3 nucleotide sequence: TGCGCCAGCAGCCACCTCGCGGGAAAGCAGGTAGAGACCCAGTACTTC. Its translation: CASSHLAGKQVETQYF.